These T cell receptor beta chains were read from a single sample in a study of blood T cell repertoires in COVID-19. The assay was immunoSEQ multiplex PCR, and TCRdb's table has in-frame clones only and misses some. The sample yields approximately 43,000 clones, about four fifths seen once. The specimen was peripheral blood. Every receptor here comes from a man aged 35-49 years with active or convalescent COVID-19. The CDR3 runs from the conserved cysteine through the conserved F or W. A D gene is named only where the DNA matches it firmly. Not every row has a clone size; where given, it reads once, few, many or a size class.

V gene,clone size,D gene,J gene,CDR3 DNA,CDR3 protein
TRBV27,.,.,TRBJ2-1,TGTGCCAGCAGACAGGGACGGACAAGCTCCTACAATGAGCAGTTCTTC,CASRQGRTSSYNEQFF
TRBV9,.,.,TRBJ2-2,TGTGCCAGCAGCGTAGCTCTGGGGGAGCTGTTTTTT,CASSVALGELFF
TRBV4-1,.,.,TRBJ1-5,TGCGCCAGCAGCCAAGTACAGAATCAGCCCCAGCATTTT,CASSQVQNQPQHF
TRBV11-2,.,TRBD1,TRBJ1-1,TGTGCCAGCAGCCGACAGGGTACGAACACTGAAGCTTTCTTT,CASSRQGTNTEAFF
TRBV27,.,.,TRBJ1-1,TGTGCCAGCAGCCGACCAGGGAGGGGGAGGATGAACACTGAAGCTTTCTTT,CASSRPGRGRMNTEAFF
TRBV5-5,.,TRBD1,TRBJ1-6,TGTGCCAGCAGCCCAGGGACAGATTATAATTCACCCCTCCACTTT,CASSPGTDYNSPLHF
TRBV7-6,.,.,TRBJ2-3,TGTGCCAGCAGCCGGGACTGGGGGGATACGCAGTATTTT,CASSRDWGDTQYF
TRBV29-1,.,.,TRBJ2-1,TGCAGCGTTGACAGGGACGGAGGGGATGAGCAGTTCTTC,CSVDRDGGDEQFF
TRBV7-9,.,.,TRBJ1-1,TGTGCCAGCAGCGGAAACCCCGGGGCTGAAGCTTTCTTT,CASSGNPGAEAFF
TRBV6-4,.,TRBD2,TRBJ2-1,TGTGCCAGCAGTGAAAAAGCGGGGGGGCCGAATGAGCAGTTCTTC,CASSEKAGGPNEQFF
TRBV7-3,.,TRBD2,TRBJ2-7,TGTGCCAGCAGCTTCACCGGGACTAGCGGGATCAACTACGAGCAGTACTTC,CASSFTGTSGINYEQYF
TRBV14,.,TRBD1,TRBJ2-1,TGTGCCAGCAGCCAAGGGCGGACAGGTTTGGGGGTCGATGAGCAGTTCTTC,CASSQGRTGLGVDEQFF
TRBV4-3,few,TRBD1,TRBJ1-6,TGCGCCAGCAGCCAAGAGGGGGCAGGGGGCGTCTCACCCCTCCACTTT,CASSQEGAGGVSPLHF
TRBV3-1/TRBV3-2,.,.,TRBJ1-3,TGTGCCAGCAGCTCGGAAGGGGGTCGGTCTGGAAACACCATATATTTT,CASSSEGGRSGNTIYF
TRBV3-1/TRBV3-2,.,.,TRBJ1-4,TGTGCCAGCAGCCCCGTGAGCCACAATGAAAAACTGTTTTTT,CASSPVSHNEKLFF
TRBV7-9,.,.,TRBJ2-3,TGTGCCAGCAGCCCTCCCTTAACAGATACGCAGTATTTT,CASSPPLTDTQYF
TRBV5-5,.,.,TRBJ1-1,TGTGCCAGCAGCCCAACAGCAGGGCTAGGGAACACTGAAGCTTTCTTT,CASSPTAGLGNTEAFF
TRBV6-6,once,.,TRBJ1-2,TGTGCCAGCAGTCCGGGACAAGACGGCTACACCTTC,CASSPGQDGYTF
TRBV7-9,.,.,TRBJ1-1,TGTGCCAGCAGCTCTCCGGGAAAATCGATGAGCACTGAAGCTTTCTTT,CASSSPGKSMSTEAFF
TRBV5-1,.,TRBD2,TRBJ2-1,TGCGCCAGCAGCTTTGGATTAATAGCCCTAGCGGGAGAAACCTACAATGAGCAGTTCTTC,CASSFGLIALAGETYNEQFF